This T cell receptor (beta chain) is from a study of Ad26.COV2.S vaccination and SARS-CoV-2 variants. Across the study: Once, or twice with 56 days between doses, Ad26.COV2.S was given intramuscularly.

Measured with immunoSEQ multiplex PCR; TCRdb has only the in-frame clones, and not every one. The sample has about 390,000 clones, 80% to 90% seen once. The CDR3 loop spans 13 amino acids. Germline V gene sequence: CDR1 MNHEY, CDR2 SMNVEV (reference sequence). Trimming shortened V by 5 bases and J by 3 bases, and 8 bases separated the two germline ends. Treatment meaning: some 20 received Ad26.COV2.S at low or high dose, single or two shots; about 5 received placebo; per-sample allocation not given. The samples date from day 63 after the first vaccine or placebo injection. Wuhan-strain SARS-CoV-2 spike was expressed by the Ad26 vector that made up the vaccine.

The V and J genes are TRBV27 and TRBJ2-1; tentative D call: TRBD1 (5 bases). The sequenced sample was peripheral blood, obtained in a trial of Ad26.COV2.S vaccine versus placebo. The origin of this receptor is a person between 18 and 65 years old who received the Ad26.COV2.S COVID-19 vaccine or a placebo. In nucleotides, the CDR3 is TGTGCCAGCAGTCAGACAGACTACAATGAGCAGTTCTTC. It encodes CASSQTDYNEQFF.